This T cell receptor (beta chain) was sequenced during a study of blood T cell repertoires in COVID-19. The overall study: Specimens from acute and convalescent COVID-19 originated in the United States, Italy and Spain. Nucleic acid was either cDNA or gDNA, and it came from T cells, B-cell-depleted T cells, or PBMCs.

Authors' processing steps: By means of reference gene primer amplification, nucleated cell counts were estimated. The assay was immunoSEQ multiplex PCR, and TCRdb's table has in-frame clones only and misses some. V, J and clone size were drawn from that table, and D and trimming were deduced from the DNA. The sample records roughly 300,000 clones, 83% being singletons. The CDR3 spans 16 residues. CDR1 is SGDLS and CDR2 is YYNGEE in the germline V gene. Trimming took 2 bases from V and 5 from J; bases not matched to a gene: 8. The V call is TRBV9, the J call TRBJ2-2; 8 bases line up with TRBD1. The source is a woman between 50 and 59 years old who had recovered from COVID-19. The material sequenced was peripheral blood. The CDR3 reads CASSVHWTGRTGELFF. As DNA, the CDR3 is TGTGCCAGCAGCGTGCACTGGACAGGGAGAACCGGGGAGCTGTTTTTT.